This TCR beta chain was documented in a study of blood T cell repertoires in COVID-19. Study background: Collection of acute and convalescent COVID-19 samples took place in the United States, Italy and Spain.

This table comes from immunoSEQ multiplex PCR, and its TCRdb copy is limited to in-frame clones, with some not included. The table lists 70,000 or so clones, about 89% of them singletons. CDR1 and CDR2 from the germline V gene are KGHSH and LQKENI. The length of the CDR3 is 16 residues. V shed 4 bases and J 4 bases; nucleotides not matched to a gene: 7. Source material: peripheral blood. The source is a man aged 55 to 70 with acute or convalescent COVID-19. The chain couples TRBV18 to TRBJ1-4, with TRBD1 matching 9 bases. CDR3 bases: TGTGCCAGCTCACGTGCGCCGGGACAGGGTAATGAAAAACTGTTTTTT. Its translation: CASSRAPGQGNEKLFF.